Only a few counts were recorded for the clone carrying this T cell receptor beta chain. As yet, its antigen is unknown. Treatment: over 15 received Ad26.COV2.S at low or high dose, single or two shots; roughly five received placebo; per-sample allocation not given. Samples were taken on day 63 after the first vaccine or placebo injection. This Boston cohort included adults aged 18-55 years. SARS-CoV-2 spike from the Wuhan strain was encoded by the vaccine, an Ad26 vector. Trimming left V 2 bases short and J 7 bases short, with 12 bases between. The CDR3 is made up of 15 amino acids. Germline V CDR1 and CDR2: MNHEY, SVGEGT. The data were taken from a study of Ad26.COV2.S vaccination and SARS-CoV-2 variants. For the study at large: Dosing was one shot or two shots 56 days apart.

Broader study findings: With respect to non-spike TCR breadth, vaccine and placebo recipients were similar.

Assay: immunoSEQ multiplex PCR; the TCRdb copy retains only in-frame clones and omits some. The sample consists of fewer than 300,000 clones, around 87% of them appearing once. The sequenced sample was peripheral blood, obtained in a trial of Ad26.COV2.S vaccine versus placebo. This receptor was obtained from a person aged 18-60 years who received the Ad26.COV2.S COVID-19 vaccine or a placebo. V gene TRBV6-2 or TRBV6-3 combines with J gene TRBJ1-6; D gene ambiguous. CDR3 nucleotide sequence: TGTGCCAGCAGTTACCCTCGGCAGGAGAATTCACCCCTCCACTTT. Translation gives CASSYPRQENSPLHF.